These 3 T cell receptor beta chains were sequenced from one sample in a study of T cell repertoires in cytomegalovirus infection. TCRdb used MiXCR to reprocess the reads, holding one entry per CDR3 protein. The sample has some 600,000 distinct CDR3 sequences; 20% to 25% are singletons. Source material: CD8+ T cells from PBMCs. The receptors here all came from a human donor in good health (CMV status not recorded). Some clones in this sample may be carry-over from other donors' samples.

This clonotype occurred many times. The chain recombines TRBV11-2 with TRBJ2-1; 14 positions match TRBD2. V lost 5 bases and J lost 8; bases outside the gene matches: 8. This CDR3 is built from 16 residues. Germline V lookup: CDR1 SGHAT, CDR2 FQNNGV. This chain's CDR3 is CASSARTSGGRHEQFF. The CDR3 region has the DNA TGTGCCAGCAGCGCCCGGACTAGCGGGGGGAGGCATGAGCAGTTCTTC. The variable domain in full, with the rest retrieved from reference TRBV11-2 and TRBJ2-1, is EAGVAQSPRYKIIEKRQSVAFWCNPISGHATLYWYQQILGQGPKLLIQFQNNGVVDDSQLPKDRFSAERLKGVDSTLKIQPAKLEDSAVYLCASSARTSGGRHEQFFGPGTRLTVL.

This clonotype was found a few times. The rearrangement joins TRBV3-1 to TRBJ2-1, with D possibly TRBD1 on 6 matching bases. V was shortened by 0 bases and J by 6 bases, with 9 bases between the two germline ends. Germline V gene data show CDR1 as LGHDT and CDR2 as YNNKEL (reference sequence). This CDR3 spans 14 amino acids. The CDR3 coding sequence is TGTGCCAGCAGCCAAGATGCAGGGGTCAATGAGCAGTTCTTC. Its protein product is CASSQDAGVNEQFF.

This clonotype was observed a few times. V usage is TRBV4-1 and J usage is TRBJ2-1, with 8 nucleotides matching TRBD2. CDR1 is MGHRA and CDR2 is YSYEKL in the germline V gene. CDR3 length: 15 residues. V gave up 0 bases and J gave up 5 bases; unmatched junction bases: 3. CDR3 DNA: TGCGCCAGCAGCCAAGACTCGGGACTAGACAATGAGCAGTTCTTC. Amino acids: CASSQDSGLDNEQFF.